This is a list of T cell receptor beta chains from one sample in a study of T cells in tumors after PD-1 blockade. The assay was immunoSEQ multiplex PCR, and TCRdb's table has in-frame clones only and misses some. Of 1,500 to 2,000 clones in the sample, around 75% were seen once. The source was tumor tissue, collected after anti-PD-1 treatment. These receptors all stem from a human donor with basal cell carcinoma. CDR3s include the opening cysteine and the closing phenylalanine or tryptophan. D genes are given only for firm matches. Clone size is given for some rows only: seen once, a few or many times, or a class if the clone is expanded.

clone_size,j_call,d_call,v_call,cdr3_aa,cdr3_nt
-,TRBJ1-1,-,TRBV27,CASSLSFRVGAFF,TGTGCCAGCAGTTTATCATTCAGGGTTGGAGCTTTCTTT
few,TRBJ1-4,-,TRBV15,CATSGGRHRVGEKLFF,TGTGCCACCAGCGGGGGACGGCACAGGGTGGGAGAAAAACTGTTTTTT
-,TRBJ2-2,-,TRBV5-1,CASSLENPSAGELFF,TGCGCCAGCAGCTTGGAGAACCCCTCGGCCGGGGAGCTGTTTTTT
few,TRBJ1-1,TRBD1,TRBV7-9,CASSRQGAQFDTEAFF,TGTGCCAGCAGTCGACAGGGGGCACAGTTCGACACTGAAGCTTTCTTT
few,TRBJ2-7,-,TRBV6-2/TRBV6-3,CASSYGGLVYEQYF,TGTGCCAGCAGTTACGGGGGCCTCGTCTACGAGCAGTACTTC
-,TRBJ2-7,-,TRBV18,CASSPVLHEPHYEQYF,TGTGCCAGCTCACCAGTCTTGCACGAACCGCACTACGAGCAGTACTTC
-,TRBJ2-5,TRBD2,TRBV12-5,CASGSGGGGVTQYF,TGTGCTAGTGGTTCCGGTGGGGGGGGAGTGACCCAGTACTTC
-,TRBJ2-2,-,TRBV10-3,CAISGEYTGELFF,TGTGCCATCAGTGGGGAATACACCGGGGAGCTGTTTTTT
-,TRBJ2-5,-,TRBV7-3,CASSLTGRQGTEETQYF,TGTGCCAGCAGCTTAACTGGAAGGCAGGGGACCGAAGAGACCCAGTACTTC
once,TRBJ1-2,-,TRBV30,CAWSRQAIYGYTF,TGTGCCTGGAGTAGACAGGCAATCTATGGCTACACCTTC
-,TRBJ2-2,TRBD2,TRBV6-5,CASTTSGTTGELFF,TGTGCCAGTACGACTAGCGGGACTACCGGGGAGCTGTTTTTT
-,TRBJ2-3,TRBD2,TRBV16,CASRSGGTDTQYF,TGTGCCAGCAGAAGCGGGGGCACAGATACGCAGTATTTT
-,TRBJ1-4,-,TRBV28,CASSSPGAREKLFF,TGTGCCAGCAGTTCCCCGGGGGCGCGAGAAAAACTGTTTTTT
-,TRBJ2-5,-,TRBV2,CASSDSQAEETQYF,TGTGCCAGCAGTGACTCCCAGGCCGAAGAGACCCAGTACTTC
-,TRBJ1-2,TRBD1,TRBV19,CASTLVGGHGYTF,TGTGCCAGTACCTTAGTAGGGGGCCATGGCTACACCTTC
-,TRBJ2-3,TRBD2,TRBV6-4,CASSTGGSTDTQYF,TGTGCCAGCAGCACGGGGGGAAGCACAGATACGCAGTATTTT
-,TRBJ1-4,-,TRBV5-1,CASRSKATNEKLFF,TGCGCCAGCCGCTCCAAAGCAACTAATGAAAAACTGTTTTTT